A single T cell receptor beta chain is shown here with its context. The antigen it binds to is not known. No per-base quality is available; no much larger clone lies one base away. This entry is derived from a study of cytomegalovirus exposure and HLA in healthy donors (dated by TCRdb to the late 2010s). Study-wide context: A later analysis indicated that the 130 or so validation repertoires were generated on the platform also employed for the 600 to 750 repertoires of the first cohort. In addition to the first cohort of 666 subjects, a separate validation cohort of 100 to 150 different subjects was used. To predict cytomegalovirus infection status, the study combined high-throughput TCR immunosequencing, statistical association of individual TCRs with disease status, and machine learning. The study aimed to test whether cataloging public T cell receptors could reveal signatures of past pathogen exposure. Summary of the overall study and its limitations: While some public TCRs were present in many individuals, most TCR sequences turned up only very rarely across donors. It was suggested by the authors that the approach could potentially be generalized to other disease states and immunological phenotypes. In both the original and validation cohorts, the classifier was reported to diagnose cytomegalovirus status with high specificity and sensitivity. A few of the identified cytomegalovirus-associated TCR beta chains were confirmed in vitro to be specific for cytomegalovirus antigens. The validation cohort had no HLA typing available for a later analysis, so co-occurrence within that cohort was assessed over all 110 or so repertoires. The study listed 164 TCR beta chains as associated with cytomegalovirus. Of the cluster scores, about 94% were above 0 in a later analysis, which found that TCRs clustered in the first cohort also tended to co-occur in the 120 validation repertoires.

The method behind the library was the immunoSEQ multiplex PCR assay. As for how the authors treated the data: A statistical classification framework was built for diagnosing cytomegalovirus status from the catalog of TCR beta chain sequences. The table comes from immuneACCESS by way of TCRdb, which keeps in-frame sequences with V and J called. Part of the clones is missing from these tables; in studies checked, under half for an unresolved V gene and the rest for unknown reasons. V and J calls and clone size are copied from that table; D and trimming were computed from the DNA. The sample table shows about 130,000 clones, and 80% to 90% are seen once. The ten largest clones represent about 8.2% of the sample. The CDR3 starts with the cysteine, ends with the phenylalanine, and has 15 residues. Only the CDR3 part of the read is kept: 45 bases, read in frame from the first base. A distance of 11 bases separates the germline ends of V and J, which lose 2 bases and 4 bases respectively. CDR1 is given as SGHDN and CDR2 as FVKESK, both from the germline V gene.

Separate from the roughly 630-subject first cohort, the validation cohort of around 130 subjects was the group to which the donors belonged. What was sequenced was PBMCs. This clonotype originated in a woman aged 18 to 35 in good health and CMV-seropositive. Here the chain combines TRBV14 and TRBJ2-2; the D region possibly corresponds to TRBD2 (7 bases align). CDR3 reads: CASSQIGGVTGELFF. The base sequence is TGTGCCAGCAGCCAAATAGGGGGGGTCACCGGGGAGCTGTTTTTT.